This T cell receptor (beta chain) was sequenced during a study of blood T cell repertoires in COVID-19. Looking at the study overall: PBMCs, B-cell-depleted T cells, or T cells were the source of the cDNA or gDNA that made up the material.

This clone occurred a few times. Profiled with immunoSEQ multiplex PCR; TCRdb holds only in-frame clones, not every one. The data hold tens of thousands of clones, with around 83% observed a single time. V lost 0 bases, J lost 8 bases, and 10 bases lay in between. The germline V gene encodes CDR1 LGHNA and CDR2 YNFKEQ. The CDR3 consists of 14 residues. Sequences were obtained from peripheral blood. The chain recombines TRBV4-2 with TRBJ1-4; no clear D gene. The TCR comes from a woman of 80 years or more with acute or convalescent COVID-19. This CDR3 reads CASSQDGDGEKLFF. The CDR3 DNA reads as TGTGCCAGCAGCCAAGATGGAGATGGGGAAAAACTGTTTTTT.